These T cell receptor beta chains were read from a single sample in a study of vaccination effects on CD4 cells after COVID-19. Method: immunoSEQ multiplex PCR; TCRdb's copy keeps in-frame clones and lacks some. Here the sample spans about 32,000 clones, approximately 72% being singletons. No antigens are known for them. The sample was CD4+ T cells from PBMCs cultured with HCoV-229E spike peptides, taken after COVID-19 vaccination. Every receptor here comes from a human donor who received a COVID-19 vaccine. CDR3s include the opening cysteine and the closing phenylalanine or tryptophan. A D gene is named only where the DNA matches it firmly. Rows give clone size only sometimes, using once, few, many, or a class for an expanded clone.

CDR3nt: TGTGCCAGCAGTTACGAGTTTCAGTGGGGGGCTTTCTTT
CDR3aa: CASSYEFQWGAFF
d_gene: .
j_gene: TRBJ1-1
abundance: .
v_gene: TRBV6-6

CDR3nt: TGTGCCAGCTCACCACCGGGCAGGGGGTATCAGTTCTTC
CDR3aa: CASSPPGRGYQFF
d_gene: TRBD1
j_gene: TRBJ2-1
abundance: .
v_gene: TRBV18

CDR3nt: TGCGCCAGCAGGTCTGGCGGTGCCAAATTCCGCACAGATACGCAGTATTTT
CDR3aa: CASRSGGAKFRTDTQYF
d_gene: .
j_gene: TRBJ2-3
abundance: .
v_gene: TRBV4-1

CDR3nt: TGTGCCAGCTCCCCGGACTCCGTCAATCAGCCCCAGCATTTT
CDR3aa: CASSPDSVNQPQHF
d_gene: .
j_gene: TRBJ1-5
abundance: few
v_gene: TRBV18

CDR3nt: TGTGCCAGCAGTGGGTTTAGCGGGAGGGGTATCGATGAGCAGTTCTTC
CDR3aa: CASSGFSGRGIDEQFF
d_gene: TRBD2
j_gene: TRBJ2-1
abundance: .
v_gene: TRBV6-1

CDR3nt: TGTGCCAGCAGCCAAGTCCTAACCGGGGAGCTGTTTTTT
CDR3aa: CASSQVLTGELFF
d_gene: .
j_gene: TRBJ2-2
abundance: few
v_gene: TRBV3-1/TRBV3-2

CDR3nt: TGTGCCAGCAGCGTCGATCTAGCGGGGAGTCTTGGTACCCAGTACTTC
CDR3aa: CASSVDLAGSLGTQYF
d_gene: TRBD2
j_gene: TRBJ2-5
abundance: once
v_gene: TRBV9

CDR3nt: TGTGCCAGTAGTGTAGGGACAGGGTGGACCGGGGAGCTGTTTTTT
CDR3aa: CASSVGTGWTGELFF
d_gene: TRBD1
j_gene: TRBJ2-2
abundance: once
v_gene: TRBV19

CDR3nt: TGTGCCAGTAGTATCCCCCGCCAGGGTACCTATGGCTACACCTTC
CDR3aa: CASSIPRQGTYGYTF
d_gene: .
j_gene: TRBJ1-2
abundance: .
v_gene: TRBV19

CDR3nt: TGCAGCGTTGACGGGGCTAGCGGACATTACAATGAGCAGTTCTTC
CDR3aa: CSVDGASGHYNEQFF
d_gene: TRBD2
j_gene: TRBJ2-1
abundance: .
v_gene: TRBV29-1